A single sample is the source of the 10 T cell receptor beta chains below, sequenced in a study of blood T cell repertoires in COVID-19 (dated by TCRdb to 2020 to 2022). Library creation used the immunoSEQ multiplex PCR assay. TCRdb limited this immuneACCESS table to in-frame rearrangements with V and J called. A share of clones is missing; checked studies link under half to unresolved V genes, and the rest is unexplained. The sample table contains 200,000 or so clones; only one count was recorded for under 90% of them. The top ten clones comprise 5.1% of the sample. The specimen sequenced was peripheral blood. The receptors shown here come from a woman aged 60-75 years who had recovered from COVID-19.

V is TRBV3-1 (or the pseudogene TRBV3-2) and J is TRBJ2-2; 8 nucleotides line up with TRBD1. The germline V gene has CDR1 LGHDT and CDR2 YNNKEL (reference sequence). The CDR3 contains 16 residues. Trimming removed 8 bases from V and 1 base from J; junction bases left unmatched: 9. For the CDR3, the DNA is TGTGCCAGCGGTCGGGTAGGGACAGGGAACACCGGGGAGCTGTTTTTT. This gives the protein CASGRVGTGNTGELFF.

This rearrangement joins TRBV3-1 (or the pseudogene TRBV3-2) to TRBJ2-2; D perhaps matches TRBD1 (6 bases). Germline V gene data show CDR1 as LGHDT and CDR2 as YNNKEL (reference sequence). Trimming left V 1 base short and J 1 base short, with 13 bases between. The length of the CDR3 is 17 residues. In DNA, the CDR3 is TGTGCCAGCAGCCAAGGAATGGGGGCCTTGAACACCGGGGAGCTGTTTTTT. Its protein product is CASSQGMGALNTGELFF.

The chain combines TRBV29-1 with TRBJ1-1; D is unclear. V shed 5 bases and J shed 1 base, with 14 bases lying between them. This CDR3 is 14 amino acids long. Germline V CDR1 and CDR2: SQVTM, ANQGSEA. The CDR3 reads CSVRTPIRNTEAFF. The DNA for the CDR3 is TGCAGCGTTCGGACTCCGATAAGGAACACTGAAGCTTTCTTT.

The chain employs TRBV6-6 and TRBJ2-1; D not resolved. This CDR3 is 12 amino acids long. The ends were cut back, 6 bases at V and 4 bases at J, with 7 bases in the middle. Germline CDR1 is MNHNY and CDR2 is SVGAGI (reference sequence). CDR3 nucleotide sequence: TGTGCCAGCAGATCAGAATACAATGAGCAGTTCTTC. It yields the protein CASRSEYNEQFF.

This rearrangement joins TRBV19 to TRBJ1-2; maybe TRBD1 (5 bases). Per the germline V gene, CDR1 is LNHDA and CDR2 is SQIVND (reference sequence). V was cut by 0 bases and J by 4 bases, with 15 bases left in between. The CDR3 spans 16 residues. The CDR3 region has the DNA TGTGCCAGTAGTATAGAGGCAGGGCCGCACCCCTATGGCTACACCTTC. Protein: CASSIEAGPHPYGYTF.

The chain combines TRBV19 with TRBJ1-5; unclear D gene. The length of the CDR3 is 13 residues. V lost 5 bases and J 7 bases, leaving 12 bases between the germline ends. From germline, CDR1 is LNHDA and CDR2 SQIVND (reference sequence). The CDR3 sequence: CASSQQPGQPQHF. CDR3 DNA sequence: TGTGCCAGTAGTCAACAGCCGGGGCAGCCCCAGCATTTT.

CDR3 coding DNA: TGTGCCAGCATCGATACAGGGGGCGGGCAGCCCCAGCATTTT. This translates into CASIDTGGGQPQHF. The genes are TRBV7-2 and TRBJ1-5, with 9 bases aligning to TRBD1. Germline V gene lookup returns CDR1 SGHTA and CDR2 FQGNSA. V was pared by 7 bases and J by 7 bases, with 8 bases of the junction left unmatched. The CDR3 extends over 14 amino acids.

The chain joins TRBV9 to TRBJ1-2; D is possibly TRBD1 (6 bases). V was shortened by 0 bases and J by 6 bases, with 9 bases between the two germline ends. CDR3 length equals 13 residues. Looked up from germline, CDR1 is SGDLS and CDR2 is YYNGEE. The CDR3 here is CASSVVGAHGYTF. The CDR3 DNA sequence: TGTGCCAGCAGCGTAGTGGGGGCGCATGGCTACACCTTC. The variable domain in full, with the rest retrieved from reference TRBV9 and TRBJ1-2, is DSGVTQTPKHLITATGQRVTLRCSPRSGDLSVYWYQQSLDQGLQFLIQYYNGEERAKGNILERFSAQQFPDLHSELNLSSLELGDSALYFCASSVVGAHGYTFGSGTRLTVV.

The rearrangement joins TRBV7-2 to TRBJ2-1; 7 positions match TRBD2. This CDR3 contains 16 residues. CDR1 and CDR2 from the germline V gene are SGHTA and FQGNSA. Trimming removed 1 base from V and 7 bases from J; junction bases left unmatched: 10. The CDR3 protein is CASSLVSGLGSNEQFF. The CDR3, as DNA: TGTGCCAGCAGCTTAGTTTCCGGACTAGGGTCGAATGAGCAGTTCTTC.

The chain is built from TRBV7-2 and TRBJ2-1; perhaps TRBD2 as D (7 bases). The CDR3 loop spans 13 amino acids. V dropped 0 bases and J dropped 12 bases, with 12 bases sitting between them. The germline V gene has CDR1 SGHTA and CDR2 FQGNSA. DNA for the CDR3: TGTGCCAGCAGCTTAGCGGGGGGGCTTGTGCAGTTCTTC. This gives the protein CASSLAGGLVQFF.